The 27 T cell receptor beta chains below all came from one sample that was sequenced in a study of PD-L1 blockade in urothelial cancer. The protocol was immunoSEQ multiplex PCR, while the TCRdb copy is restricted to in-frame clones and leaves out a portion. The table shows approximately 94,000 clones, with around 86% occurring only once. As to time point: pretreatment peripheral blood. The sample was PBMCs, taken around atezolizumab (anti-PD-L1) treatment. These receptors were collected from a man between 60 and 75 years old with urothelial cancer.

The rearrangement joins TRBV6-6 to TRBJ1-2; 7 bases are shared with TRBD1. The CDR3 runs 15 residues. J lost 8 bases, V lost 0 bases, and 9 bases had no gene match. CDR1 MNHNY and CDR2 SVGAGI come from the germline V gene (reference sequence). The CDR3 DNA reads TGTGCCAGCAGTTACTCTGGACAGGCCTTACAGGGCTACACCTTC. This encodes CASSYSGQALQGYTF.

This chain uses TRBV18 with TRBJ1-5; D unresolved. CDR1 and CDR2 (germline): KGHSH, LQKENI. The CDR3 is 14 amino acids. V lost 2 bases and J 2 bases, leaving 7 bases between the germline ends. The CDR3: CASSPDSGNQPQHF. Written as DNA, the CDR3 is TGTGCCAGCTCACCAGATTCGGGCAATCAGCCCCAGCATTTT. The full variable domain, with the rest looked up from reference TRBV18 and TRBJ1-5, is NAGVMQNPRHLVRRRGQEARLRCSPMKGHSHVYWYRQLPEEGLKFMVYLQKENIIDESGMPKERFSAEFPKEGPSILRIQQVVRGDSAAYFCASSPDSGNQPQHFGDGTRLSIL.

The genes are TRBV2 and TRBJ2-1; 14 bases map to TRBD2. CDR1 and CDR2 (germline): SNHLY, FYNNEI. The junction had 8 bases not matched to a gene; V was cut back by 10 bases and J by 6 bases. This CDR3 is built from 15 residues. Here the CDR3 DNA reads TGTGCCACAGGGACTAGCGGGAGAGGGGCCAATGAGCAGTTCTTC. Residues: CATGTSGRGANEQFF.

This clone has a single count. V and J are TRBV6-5 and TRBJ1-2; D is possibly TRBD1 (6 bases). There are 13 residues in the CDR3. Germline-derived CDR1 and CDR2 are MNHEY and SVGAGI. V lost 8 bases and J lost 7, with 17 bases in between. The CDR3 coding sequence is TGTGCCAGCCGGTCCTCGGGGGGCGCTGGCTACACCTTC. Translating it yields CASRSSGGAGYTF.

V and J are TRBV4-1 and TRBJ2-7; D possibly corresponds to TRBD1 (5 bases). Trimming took 1 base from V and 4 from J, leaving 14 bases between them. Germline V gene data show CDR1 as MGHRA and CDR2 as YSYEKL. The CDR3 is 15 amino acids. CDR3 residues: CASSQVGQGLYEQYF. The CDR3 coding sequence is TGCGCCAGCAGCCAAGTAGGCCAGGGATTATACGAGCAGTACTTC.

The chain couples TRBV7-2 to TRBJ2-7; 9 nucleotides match TRBD1. Germline V gene data show CDR1 as SGHTA and CDR2 as FQGNSA. The CDR3 runs 15 residues. Losses at the gene ends were 4 bases for V and 4 bases for J; bases not matched to a gene: 8. The chain's CDR3 is CASSSTGQGIYEQYF. CDR3 coding DNA: TGTGCCAGCAGCTCCACGGGACAGGGAATTTACGAGCAGTACTTC.

The chain couples TRBV30 to TRBJ2-5; TRBD2 matches 9 bases. The CDR3 runs to 14 residues. V dropped 2 bases and J dropped 1; count of bases not matched to a gene: 2. CDR1 and CDR2 from the germline V gene are GTSNPN and SVGIG (reference sequence). The CDR3 nucleotides read TGTGCCTGGAGTACTAGCGGGTCCCAAGAGACCCAGTACTTC. Its protein product is CAWSTSGSQETQYF.

The chain uses TRBV7-8 and TRBJ2-3; TRBD2 is a possible D gene (6 bases). V lost 0 bases and J 2 bases, leaving 15 bases between the germline ends. Germline loops: CDR1 SGHVS, CDR2 FQNEAQ. The CDR3 loop spans 17 amino acids. CDR3 DNA: TGTGCCAGCAGCTTAGCTTTCGGGAGACTAATCACAGATACGCAGTATTTT. This translates into CASSLAFGRLITDTQYF.

The chain combines TRBV29-1 with TRBJ1-1; TRBD1 matches at 7 bases. V trimming: 7 bases; J trimming: 4 bases; junction bases outside the gene matches: 9. CDR3 length: 13 amino acids. Germline V CDR1 and CDR2: SQVTM, ANQGSEA. For the CDR3, the DNA is TGCAGCGCCGAGACAGGGTCCTTCACTGAAGCTTTCTTT. Translated, it gives CSAETGSFTEAFF. The variable domain in full, completed from reference TRBV29-1 and TRBJ1-1, reads SAVISQKPSRDICQRGTSLTIQCQVDSQVTMMFWYRQQPGQSLTLIATANQGSEATYESGFVIDKFPISRPNLTFSTLTVSNMSPEDSSIYLCSAETGSFTEAFFGQGTRLTVV.

This clone came up once. The V and J genes are TRBV5-4 and TRBJ2-1; maybe TRBD1 (6 bases). V lost 3 bases to trimming and J lost 9 bases, with 16 bases between them. Germline CDR1 is SGHNT and CDR2 is YYREEE (reference sequence). The CDR3 consists of 14 residues. The CDR3: CASSWGPSGLEQFF. In DNA form, the CDR3 reads TGTGCCAGCAGCTGGGGGCCCTCCGGACTTGAGCAGTTCTTC.

The chain employs TRBV5-1 and TRBJ2-2; tentative D call: TRBD2 (6 bases). CDR1 is SGHRS and CDR2 is YFSETQ in the germline V gene. This CDR3 comprises 16 residues. Trimming removed 0 bases at V and 6 bases at J, with 15 bases between. The CDR3 DNA follows: TGCGCCAGCAGCTTGGGACTGTGGGGAGGTTCCGGGGAGCTGTTTTTT. Translation: CASSLGLWGGSGELFF.

The chain uses TRBV2 and TRBJ2-7; 8 positions match TRBD1. Germline CDR1 SNHLY, CDR2 FYNNEI. Unmatched junction bases numbered 5, after V lost 6 bases and J lost 4 bases. This CDR3 comprises 13 residues. CDR3: CASSGQGWYEQYF. The CDR3 DNA reads as TGTGCCAGCAGCGGACAGGGATGGTACGAGCAGTACTTC.

This rearrangement joins TRBV6-1 to TRBJ2-7; 9 positions agree with TRBD2. Germline V gene sequence: CDR1 MNHNS, CDR2 SASEGT. V was pared by 4 bases and J by 3 bases, with 7 bases of the junction left unmatched. The CDR3 is 15 amino acids. The CDR3 nucleotides are TGTGCCAGCAGTGCAGATAGCGGGAGAAACTACGAGCAGTACTTC. Translation: CASSADSGRNYEQYF.

CDR3 coding DNA: TGTGCCAGCAGCAAAGAGGGGCGGGAGAGCTCCTACAATGAGCAGTTCTTC. This codes for CASSKEGRESSYNEQFF. V gene TRBV21-1 combines with J gene TRBJ2-1; TRBD2 reflects the table's D call only, with no check against the DNA. TRBV21-1 is a listed pseudogene. This CDR3 is built from 17 residues.

The chain uses TRBV27 and TRBJ2-7; D perhaps matches TRBD1 (5 bases). Trimming pared 4 bases from V and 6 bases from J, leaving 16 bases between. Germline V lookup: CDR1 MNHEY, CDR2 SMNVEV (reference sequence). This CDR3 region has 14 residues. The chain's CDR3 is CASSSETQGSEQYF. The CDR3 DNA reads as TGTGCCAGCAGTTCAGAGACGCAGGGATCCGAGCAGTACTTC.

The J gene is TRBJ1-2, the V gene TRBV5-4; 7 bases line up with TRBD1. Germline V gene data show CDR1 as SGHNT and CDR2 as YYREEE (reference sequence). The CDR3 length is 15 residues. V was clipped by 3 bases and J by 5 bases; unmatched bases: 10. CDR3: CASSSGTAGIYGYTF. CDR3 DNA: TGTGCCAGCAGCTCCGGGACAGCCGGGATTTATGGCTACACCTTC.

V is TRBV6-5 and J is TRBJ1-1; D not certain. CDR1 MNHEY and CDR2 SVGAGI come from the germline V gene. Between the trimmed V and J ends, which lost 0 bases and 0 bases, there was a span of 11 bases. The CDR3 spans 16 residues. CDR3 sequence (DNA): TGTGCCAGCAGTTACTCGAGTATCTCCTTGAACACTGAAGCTTTCTTT. This sequence encodes CASSYSSISLNTEAFF.

The V gene is TRBV5-4, the J gene TRBJ1-3; D may be TRBD1 (5 bases). The CDR3 consists of 15 residues. The ends were cut back, 7 bases at V and 4 bases at J, with 18 bases in the middle. Looked up from germline, CDR1 is SGHNT and CDR2 is YYREEE (reference sequence). The CDR3 reads CASQPGTSSGNTIYF. CDR3 sequence (DNA): TGTGCCAGCCAACCAGGGACTTCATCAGGAAACACCATATATTTT.

This chain joins TRBV2 and TRBJ1-2, with TRBD1 matching over 9 bases. Trimming at V came to 5 bases and at J to 2 bases, leaving 3 bases not matched to a gene. CDR3 length equals 14 residues. Germline V lookup: CDR1 SNHLY, CDR2 FYNNEI. The CDR3 is CASSPGTGNYGYTF. The CDR3 bases are TGTGCCAGCAGTCCCGGGACAGGGAACTATGGCTACACCTTC.

The V gene is TRBV15, the J gene TRBJ2-1; 7 bases are shared with TRBD1. Germline lookup yields CDR1 LNHNV and CDR2 YYDKDF (reference sequence). The CDR3 length is 15 residues. Germline trimming cut 1 base from V and 2 bases from J; bases unmatched to any gene: 2. The CDR3 region is CATSRGQGTYNEQFF. CDR3 nucleotide sequence: TGTGCCACCAGCAGAGGACAGGGAACCTACAATGAGCAGTTCTTC. Variable domain in full (rest from reference TRBV15 and TRBJ2-1): DAMVIQNPRYQVTQFGKPVTLSCSQTLNHNVMYWYQQKSSQAPKLLFHYYDKDFNNEADTPDNFQSRRPNTSFCFLDIRSPGLGDTAMYLCATSRGQGTYNEQFFGPGTRLTVL.

This clone occurred once. The rearrangement joins TRBV28 to TRBJ2-7; 7 bases fit TRBD2. The CDR3 runs 14 residues. Germline values: CDR1 MDHEN, CDR2 SYDVKM. V lost 3 bases, J lost 2 bases, and 4 bases stayed unmatched. Here the CDR3 reads CASSLERGAYEQYF. Here the CDR3 DNA reads TGTGCCAGCAGTTTGGAGCGGGGCGCCTACGAGCAGTACTTC.

The chain uses TRBV9 and TRBJ1-2; possibly TRBD1 for D (5 bases). CDR1 and CDR2 from the germline V gene are SGDLS and YYNGEE. Trimming removed 0 bases from V and 8 bases from J, with 17 bases in between. The CDR3 extends over 15 amino acids. In nucleotides, the CDR3 is TGTGCCAGCAGCGTAGTCGCCGGGGGTAAGGGGGGCTACACCTTC. Encoded protein: CASSVVAGGKGGYTF.

This sequence joins TRBV7-3 and TRBJ2-1; 8 nucleotides align to TRBD2. The CDR3 extends over 17 amino acids. CDR1 SGHTA and CDR2 FQGTGA come from the germline V gene. Trimming at V came to 5 bases and at J to 7 bases, leaving 16 bases not matched to a gene. The CDR3 bases are TGTGCCAGCAGCGATACGGGGGGGCAGGGGAATGGAAATGAGCAGTTCTTC. Translation: CASSDTGGQGNGNEQFF.

This rearrangement joins TRBV5-1 to TRBJ2-7, with D tentatively TRBD1 (7 bases). Germline V gene data show CDR1 as SGHRS and CDR2 as YFSETQ. There are 16 residues in the CDR3. Trimming shortened V by 0 bases and J by 2 bases, and 15 bases separated the two germline ends. CDR3 DNA: TGCGCCAGCAGCTTGGTGCGGGACAGCGAAACCTACGAGCAGTACTTC. This codes for CASSLVRDSETYEQYF. Filled out from reference TRBV5-1 and TRBJ2-7, the complete variable domain reads KAGVTQTPRYLIKTRGQQVTLSCSPISGHRSVSWYQQTPGQGLQFLFEYFSETQRNKGNFPGRFSGRQFSNSRSEMNVSTLELGDSALYLCASSLVRDSETYEQYFGPGTRLTVT.

The chain couples TRBV2 to TRBJ2-7; no definite D call. Germline V gives CDR1 SNHLY, CDR2 FYNNEI. V was pared by 7 bases and J by 2 bases, with 12 bases between. This CDR3 is built from 13 residues. The CDR3 region has the DNA TGTGCCAGCATCACGCCGGGTACCTACGAGCAGTACTTC. This gives the protein CASITPGTYEQYF.

The chain has TRBV5-1 and TRBJ2-5, with D maybe TRBD2 (6 bases). V shed 3 bases and J shed 5 bases, with 17 bases lying between them. This CDR3 region has 15 residues. Germline lookup yields CDR1 SGHRS and CDR2 YFSETQ. This chain's CDR3 is CASSSQGGGYETQYF. The CDR3 DNA reads TGCGCCAGCAGCTCCCAGGGAGGTGGATATGAGACCCAGTACTTC.

The chain joins TRBV18 to TRBJ1-1; D call uncertain. This CDR3 is 14 amino acids long. Germline V CDR1 and CDR2: KGHSH, LQKENI. The V and J ends lost 6 bases and 4 bases respectively, with 15 bases between them. The CDR3 nucleotides read TGTGCCAGCTCCCGGGATGTAGGAGGCACTGAAGCTTTCTTT. Translated, it gives CASSRDVGGTEAFF.